This T cell receptor (beta chain) was identified in a study of T cells after yellow fever vaccination. This clonotype has a handful of counts. The V gene lost 3 bases and the J gene lost 0 bases, with 15 bases spanning the gap. CDR3 size: 17 residues. TCRdb re-analysed the 5' RACE reads in MiXCR, keeping a single row per CDR3 protein. Of around 360,000 distinct CDR3 sequences listed, more than 9% are singletons. This specimen consisted of PBMCs, obtained on the day of the first yellow fever vaccination. The clonotype originates from a man younger than 35 who received the YFV17D yellow fever vaccine. The chain employs TRBV12-3 or TRBV12-4 and TRBJ1-5; D call uncertain. DNA of the CDR3: TGTGCCAGCAGTTTGAGCTGGAACAGTTATAGCAATCAGCCCCAGCATTTT. Translated, it gives CASSLSWNSYSNQPQHF.